This is a list of T cell receptor beta chains from one sample in a study of blood T cell repertoires in COVID-19. The table came from immunoSEQ multiplex PCR; TCRdb's copy has only in-frame clones and leaves some out. The table has 90,000 or so clones, approximately 82% seen once; the top ten hold roughly 10%. The sequencing sample was made of peripheral blood. The receptors here all came from a human donor in a cohort sampled during active COVID-19. The CDR3 runs from the conserved cysteine through the conserved F or W. Fields, in order: J gene, clone size, V gene, D gene, CDR3 DNA, CDR3 protein. A D gene is named only where the DNA matches it firmly. Only part of the rows carry a size: once, few, many, or a class if the clone is expanded.

TRBJ2-7,.,TRBV10-3,TRBD2,TGTGCCATCAGAAAAACCGGGACTAATACCTACGAGCAGTACTTC,CAIRKTGTNTYEQYF
TRBJ1-5,once,TRBV5-4,.,TGTGCCAGCAGCTTGGCATTTAGCAATCAGCCCCAGCATTTT,CASSLAFSNQPQHF
TRBJ1-2,.,TRBV30,TRBD1,TGTGCCTGGAGTGTACCCGACAGGGACGGCTATGGCTACACCTTC,CAWSVPDRDGYGYTF
TRBJ2-1,few,TRBV18,TRBD2,TGTGCCAGCTCACCCGGGATAGCGGGACTTAATGAGCAGTTCTTC,CASSPGIAGLNEQFF
TRBJ1-5,.,TRBV5-6,TRBD1,TGTGCCAGCAGCTTGGGTGGGACAGGGTATGCGAGCAATCAGCCCCAGCATTTT,CASSLGGTGYASNQPQHF
TRBJ2-2,few,TRBV3-1/TRBV3-2,TRBD2,TGTGCCAGCAGCTACCGGACTAGCGGGAGATTTGGCGGGGAGCTGTTTTTT,CASSYRTSGRFGGELFF
TRBJ2-2,few,TRBV19,.,TGTGCCAGTACCCGAGCGCCAGAGCCTACCGGGGAGCTGTTTTTT,CASTRAPEPTGELFF
TRBJ1-4,.,TRBV18,TRBD1,TGTGCCAGCTCACCCCCCACCACAGGGGGTGAAAAACTGTTTTTT,CASSPPTTGGEKLFF
TRBJ2-1,few,TRBV5-4,.,TGTGCCAGCAGCTCAGGACCGGGACAACGTTCGAATGAGCAGTTCTTC,CASSSGPGQRSNEQFF
TRBJ2-2,.,TRBV11-2,.,TGTGCCAGCAGTCCTGGACTGTTCTCCGGGGAGCTGTTTTTT,CASSPGLFSGELFF
TRBJ1-2,once,TRBV5-8,TRBD1,TGTGCCAGCAGCCGGACAGGAGCCTATGGCTACACCTTC,CASSRTGAYGYTF
TRBJ1-5,.,TRBV18,TRBD1,TGTGCCAGCTCACCACTGACAGGGAGCCAGCCCCAGCATTTT,CASSPLTGSQPQHF
TRBJ1-2,.,TRBV5-1,.,TGCGCCAGCAGCTTGCGGGGCGGCGGGGACTATGGCTACACCTTC,CASSLRGGGDYGYTF
TRBJ1-4,.,TRBV4-1,TRBD1,TGCGCCAGCAGCCAAGCCGAACAGGGGCTGCGTGAAAAACTGTTTTTT,CASSQAEQGLREKLFF
TRBJ2-3,.,TRBV6-4,TRBD1,TGTGCCAGCAGTGAGGGACAGGGGACAGATACGCAGTATTTT,CASSEGQGTDTQYF
TRBJ1-4,once,TRBV5-1,.,TGCGCCAGCAGCGTAACAGGGAGTGGTGAAAAACTGTTTTTT,CASSVTGSGEKLFF
TRBJ1-5,.,TRBV4-2,.,TGTGCCAGCAGCCCCAGGGTAGATCAGCCCCAGCATTTT,CASSPRVDQPQHF
TRBJ2-7,.,TRBV3-1/TRBV3-2,TRBD1,TGTGCCAGCAGCCAAGATGGACAGGGGGTAGGGGAGCAGTACTTC,CASSQDGQGVGEQYF
TRBJ2-7,.,TRBV5-8,TRBD1,TGTGCCAGCAGCTTGATGGCAGGGGGCAGCGAGCAGTACTTC,CASSLMAGGSEQYF
TRBJ2-3,few,TRBV28,.,TGTGCCAGCAGTTTAGTATCGAGCGTTGTCCCAGATACGCAGTATTTT,CASSLVSSVVPDTQYF
TRBJ1-1,.,TRBV27,TRBD1,TGTGCCAGCAGTTTATGGGGACAGGACCTACGAGCTTTCTTT,CASSLWGQDLRAFF
TRBJ2-3,.,TRBV5-4,.,TGTGCCAGCAGCGACAGGACCCCTCCCACAGATACGCAGTATTTT,CASSDRTPPTDTQYF
TRBJ2-7,few,TRBV5-1,.,TGCGCCAGCAGCGGACAGTCCTACGAGCAGTACTTC,CASSGQSYEQYF